This is a list of T cell receptor beta chains from one sample in a study of spatial heterogeneity in lung cancer. TCRdb passed the 5' RACE reads through MiXCR, listing each CDR3 protein once. The data show around 120,000 distinct CDR3 sequences, 12% seen once. Sequencing used PBMCs, obtained at follow-up. Receptors originate from a male donor with early-stage non-small cell lung cancer. Both conserved end residues are part of each CDR3. Each record gives: CDR3 protein, CDR3 DNA, V gene, D gene, J gene, clone size. The D gene is left open where the match is weak. Not all rows give a size; the values are once, few, many and, for expanded clones, a class.

cdr3_aa: CASSSQKSSYNEQFF
cdr3_nt: TGTGCCAGCAGTTCTCAGAAGAGCTCCTACAATGAGCAGTTCTTC
v_call: TRBV27
d_call: NA
j_call: TRBJ2-1
clone_size: few

cdr3_aa: CASSQEGRGGTEAFF
cdr3_nt: TGTGCCAGCAGCCAAGAAGGCAGGGGTGGGACTGAAGCTTTCTTT
v_call: TRBV3-1
d_call: NA
j_call: TRBJ1-1
clone_size: NA

cdr3_aa: CASSLSGSTDTQYF
cdr3_nt: TGTGCCAGCAGCTTATCGGGGTCGACAGATACGCAGTATTTT
v_call: TRBV7-2
d_call: NA
j_call: TRBJ2-3
clone_size: many

cdr3_aa: CASSPRARPTEAFF
cdr3_nt: TGTGCCAGCTCACCACGGGCCAGACCCACTGAAGCTTTCTTT
v_call: TRBV18
d_call: NA
j_call: TRBJ1-1
clone_size: NA

cdr3_aa: CASRVSGGHNEQFF
cdr3_nt: TGTGCCAGCAGGGTGAGTGGTGGGCACAATGAGCAGTTCTTC
v_call: TRBV27
d_call: NA
j_call: TRBJ2-1
clone_size: many

cdr3_aa: CASSSRLERNEQFF
cdr3_nt: TGTGCCAGCAGCTCTCGACTAGAACGAAATGAGCAGTTCTTC
v_call: TRBV7-2
d_call: NA
j_call: TRBJ2-1
clone_size: many

cdr3_aa: CSARLASPNIQYF
cdr3_nt: TGCAGTGCTAGACTAGCGTCCCCAAACATTCAGTACTTC
v_call: TRBV20-1
d_call: NA
j_call: TRBJ2-4
clone_size: many

cdr3_aa: CASSLASTAQETQYF
cdr3_nt: TGTGCCAGCAGCTTGGCCTCGACAGCCCAAGAGACCCAGTACTTC
v_call: TRBV7-2
d_call: NA
j_call: TRBJ2-5
clone_size: few

cdr3_aa: CSAPGSGASTDTQYF
cdr3_nt: TGCAGTGCTCCGGGTAGCGGGGCAAGCACAGATACGCAGTATTTT
v_call: TRBV20-1
d_call: TRBD2
j_call: TRBJ2-3
clone_size: NA

cdr3_aa: CATSDRDPGAYNEQFF
cdr3_nt: TGTGCCACCAGTGATAGGGACCCCGGAGCCTACAATGAGCAGTTCTTC
v_call: TRBV24-1
d_call: NA
j_call: TRBJ2-1
clone_size: few

cdr3_aa: CASSWGQGTQYF
cdr3_nt: TGTGCCAGCAGTTGGGGACAGGGAACCCAGTACTTC
v_call: TRBV12-3/TRBV12-4
d_call: TRBD1
j_call: TRBJ2-5
clone_size: many

cdr3_aa: CASSLEQGVHTQYF
cdr3_nt: TGTGCCAGCAGCTTAGAACAGGGTGTACATACGCAGTATTTT
v_call: TRBV7-2
d_call: NA
j_call: TRBJ2-3
clone_size: few

cdr3_aa: CASSLYTSGGRSALGTQYF
cdr3_nt: TGTGCCAGCAGCTTATATACTAGCGGGGGCCGGAGCGCACTAGGTACGCAGTATTTT
v_call: TRBV7-2
d_call: TRBD2
j_call: TRBJ2-3
clone_size: few

cdr3_aa: CASRRGTGVETQYF
cdr3_nt: TGCGCCAGCCGCAGGGGTACAGGGGTCGAGACCCAGTACTTC
v_call: TRBV5-1
d_call: TRBD1
j_call: TRBJ2-5
clone_size: NA

cdr3_aa: CASSDSGTANTGELFF
cdr3_nt: TGTGCCAGCAGTGACTCCGGGACAGCCAACACCGGGGAGCTGTTTTTT
v_call: TRBV6-4
d_call: TRBD1
j_call: TRBJ2-2
clone_size: NA

cdr3_aa: CASSAGLAHTDTQYF
cdr3_nt: TGCGCCAGCAGCGCCGGACTGGCCCACACAGATACGCAGTATTTT
v_call: TRBV5-1
d_call: NA
j_call: TRBJ2-3
clone_size: few

cdr3_aa: CASSQGTGRYEQYF
cdr3_nt: TGTGCCAGCAGCCAAGGTACGGGGCGCTACGAGCAGTACTTC
v_call: TRBV4-2
d_call: NA
j_call: TRBJ2-7
clone_size: many

cdr3_aa: CASSQGLPGEQYF
cdr3_nt: TGTGCCAGCAGCCAAGGACTGCCAGGCGAGCAGTACTTC
v_call: TRBV4-2
d_call: NA
j_call: TRBJ2-7
clone_size: NA

cdr3_aa: CASRAYSGNSYEQYF
cdr3_nt: TGTGCCAGCAGGGCATATAGCGGGAACTCCTACGAGCAGTACTTC
v_call: TRBV6-2/TRBV6-3
d_call: TRBD2
j_call: TRBJ2-7
clone_size: NA

cdr3_aa: CASSQAGTGGPFVVLTF
cdr3_nt: TGCGCCAGCAGCCAGGCGGGGACAGGGGGCCCTTTTGTCGTCCTGACTTTC
v_call: TRBV4-1
d_call: TRBD1
j_call: TRBJ2-6
clone_size: few

cdr3_aa: CSARSLRGVVNEQYF
cdr3_nt: TGCAGTGCTAGATCGTTACGTGGGGTGGTGAACGAGCAGTACTTC
v_call: TRBV20-1
d_call: NA
j_call: TRBJ2-7
clone_size: many

cdr3_aa: CAISSQAGGSETQYF
cdr3_nt: TGTGCCATCAGTTCCCAGGCCGGGGGGTCTGAGACCCAGTACTTC
v_call: TRBV10-3
d_call: TRBD2
j_call: TRBJ2-5
clone_size: many

cdr3_aa: CASSKGQQETQYF
cdr3_nt: TGTGCCAGCAGCAAGGGACAGCAAGAGACCCAGTACTTC
v_call: TRBV9
d_call: TRBD1
j_call: TRBJ2-5
clone_size: few

cdr3_aa: CATSRGDGAYEQYF
cdr3_nt: TGTGCCACCAGCAGAGGGGACGGAGCCTACGAGCAGTACTTC
v_call: TRBV15
d_call: NA
j_call: TRBJ2-7
clone_size: few

cdr3_aa: CASSPAGRENYGYTF
cdr3_nt: TGTGCCAGCAGTCCGGCCGGCAGAGAAAACTATGGCTACACCTTC
v_call: TRBV28
d_call: NA
j_call: TRBJ1-2
clone_size: many

cdr3_aa: CSAVDRGGVNYGYTF
cdr3_nt: TGCAGTGCGGTGGACAGGGGCGGTGTGAACTATGGCTACACCTTC
v_call: TRBV20-1
d_call: TRBD1
j_call: TRBJ1-2
clone_size: many

cdr3_aa: CASSLRSKNIQYF
cdr3_nt: TGTGCCAGCAGCTTGCGGAGCAAAAACATTCAGTACTTC
v_call: TRBV28
d_call: NA
j_call: TRBJ2-4
clone_size: medium-sized

cdr3_aa: CASSLLPRQGTVQETQYF
cdr3_nt: TGCGCCAGCAGCTTATTGCCCCGACAGGGGACCGTACAAGAGACCCAGTACTTC
v_call: TRBV5-1
d_call: TRBD1
j_call: TRBJ2-5
clone_size: NA

cdr3_aa: CASSFRQGALFRSYNEQFF
cdr3_nt: TGTGCCAGCAGTTTTAGACAGGGGGCGCTTTTTCGCTCCTACAATGAGCAGTTCTTC
v_call: TRBV28
d_call: TRBD1
j_call: TRBJ2-1
clone_size: NA

cdr3_aa: CASSFKGLYGYTF
cdr3_nt: TGTGCCAGCAGTTTCAAGGGGCTCTATGGCTACACCTTC
v_call: TRBV27
d_call: NA
j_call: TRBJ1-2
clone_size: NA

cdr3_aa: CATLGETQYF
cdr3_nt: TGTGCCACGTTGGGGGAGACCCAGTACTTC
v_call: TRBV10-3
d_call: NA
j_call: TRBJ2-5
clone_size: many

cdr3_aa: CASSPPGTSGGSSYNEQFF
cdr3_nt: TGCGCCAGCAGCCCCCCGGGGACTAGCGGGGGGAGCTCCTACAATGAGCAGTTCTTC
v_call: TRBV4-1
d_call: TRBD2
j_call: TRBJ2-1
clone_size: once

cdr3_aa: CASESSRNYGYTF
cdr3_nt: TGTGCCAGCGAGAGCAGTCGTAACTATGGCTACACCTTC
v_call: TRBV5-5
d_call: NA
j_call: TRBJ1-2
clone_size: many

cdr3_aa: CASSFENSPLHF
cdr3_nt: TGCGCCAGCAGCTTCGAGAATTCACCCCTCCACTTT
v_call: TRBV5-1
d_call: NA
j_call: TRBJ1-6
clone_size: NA

cdr3_aa: CASSQERTHTEAFF
cdr3_nt: TGCGCCAGCAGCCAAGAGAGGACACACACTGAAGCTTTCTTT
v_call: TRBV4-1
d_call: NA
j_call: TRBJ1-1
clone_size: few

cdr3_aa: CASSPLDRSGANVLTF
cdr3_nt: TGTGCCAGCAGCCCCTTGGACCGCTCTGGGGCCAACGTCCTGACTTTC
v_call: TRBV7-2
d_call: NA
j_call: TRBJ2-6
clone_size: NA

cdr3_aa: CASRAGFSGNTIYF
cdr3_nt: TGTGCCAGCAGAGCAGGGTTCTCTGGAAACACCATATATTTT
v_call: TRBV28
d_call: NA
j_call: TRBJ1-3
clone_size: many

cdr3_aa: CASTQQGAMNTGELFF
cdr3_nt: TGTGCCAGTACCCAACAGGGGGCGATGAACACCGGGGAGCTGTTTTTT
v_call: TRBV19
d_call: TRBD1
j_call: TRBJ2-2
clone_size: few

cdr3_aa: CSVEGLAGAYF
cdr3_nt: TGCAGCGTTGAGGGCTTGGCGGGGGCATACTTC
v_call: TRBV29-1
d_call: NA
j_call: TRBJ2-7
clone_size: many

cdr3_aa: CATKDRGGNTGELFF
cdr3_nt: TGTGCCACAAAGGACAGGGGCGGGAACACCGGGGAGCTGTTTTTT
v_call: TRBV24-1
d_call: TRBD1
j_call: TRBJ2-2
clone_size: NA

cdr3_aa: CASSRTGTVTYEQYF
cdr3_nt: TGTGCCAGCAGTAGGACCGGGACAGTAACCTACGAGCAGTACTTC
v_call: TRBV6-1
d_call: TRBD1
j_call: TRBJ2-7
clone_size: many

cdr3_aa: CSADTTPGGWQFF
cdr3_nt: TGCAGTGCTGACACAACCCCGGGTGGATGGCAGTTCTTC
v_call: TRBV20-1
d_call: NA
j_call: TRBJ2-1
clone_size: many

cdr3_aa: CASSQDPRVADTQYF
cdr3_nt: TGTGCCAGCAGCCAAGATCCTCGCGTCGCGGATACGCAGTATTTT
v_call: TRBV4-2
d_call: NA
j_call: TRBJ2-3
clone_size: many

cdr3_aa: CASSLSVRNQPQHF
cdr3_nt: TGTGCCAGCAGTTTATCAGTCCGCAATCAGCCCCAGCATTTT
v_call: TRBV28
d_call: NA
j_call: TRBJ1-5
clone_size: many

cdr3_aa: CASSNLAGVTDTQYF
cdr3_nt: TGTGCCAGCAGCAACCTAGCGGGGGTCACAGATACGCAGTATTTT
v_call: TRBV21-1
d_call: NA
j_call: TRBJ2-3
clone_size: NA

cdr3_aa: CASGTAGYNEQFF
cdr3_nt: TGTGCCAGCGGGACGGCTGGGTACAATGAGCAGTTCTTC
v_call: TRBV6-6
d_call: NA
j_call: TRBJ2-1
clone_size: NA

cdr3_aa: CASSRDRGQETQYF
cdr3_nt: TGTGCCAGCAGTCGGGACAGGGGACAAGAGACCCAGTACTTC
v_call: TRBV27
d_call: TRBD1
j_call: TRBJ2-5
clone_size: NA

cdr3_aa: CASSEATGTAHNSPLHF
cdr3_nt: TGTGCCAGCAGCGAAGCGACCGGGACAGCGCATAATTCACCCCTCCACTTT
v_call: TRBV7-9
d_call: TRBD1
j_call: TRBJ1-6
clone_size: NA

cdr3_aa: CASSFRGGTDTQYF
cdr3_nt: TGTGCCAGCAGTTTCCGGGGGGGCACAGATACGCAGTATTTT
v_call: TRBV27
d_call: TRBD2
j_call: TRBJ2-3
clone_size: NA

cdr3_aa: CASSVGPVGTEAFF
cdr3_nt: TGTGCCAGCAGCGTAGGGCCTGTAGGCACTGAAGCTTTCTTT
v_call: TRBV9
d_call: NA
j_call: TRBJ1-1
clone_size: few

cdr3_aa: CASSLAGISTGELFF
cdr3_nt: TGTGCCAGCAGCTTGGCTGGCATTTCCACCGGGGAGCTGTTTTTT
v_call: TRBV5-6
d_call: NA
j_call: TRBJ2-2
clone_size: many

cdr3_aa: CASSKDPPGRNYEQYF
cdr3_nt: TGTGCCAGCAGCAAAGATCCGCCCGGGCGAAACTACGAGCAGTACTTC
v_call: TRBV21-1
d_call: NA
j_call: TRBJ2-7
clone_size: many

cdr3_aa: CASSLEGLIPTEAFF
cdr3_nt: TGTGCCAGCAGCTTAGAGGGACTAATTCCCACTGAAGCTTTCTTT
v_call: TRBV7-9
d_call: NA
j_call: TRBJ1-1
clone_size: NA

cdr3_aa: CAWSVALNQPQHF
cdr3_nt: TGTGCCTGGAGTGTGGCTCTAAATCAGCCCCAGCATTTT
v_call: TRBV30
d_call: NA
j_call: TRBJ1-5
clone_size: NA

cdr3_aa: CASSQDRTEAFF
cdr3_nt: TGTGCCAGCAGCCAAGATCGGACAGAAGCTTTCTTT
v_call: TRBV3-1
d_call: NA
j_call: TRBJ1-1
clone_size: many